This T cell receptor (beta chain) originates from a study of shared clonotypes between healthy human individuals. The overall study: Three CD4 naive, three CD4 memory, two CD8 naive and one CD8 memory plate were used per donor.

Germline CDR1 SGHRS, CDR2 YFSETQ. The V segment lost 4 bases and the J segment 4 bases; nucleotides outside the gene matches: 14. The CDR3 is 18 residues long. A CD45RA+ naive subset and a CD45RA-negative memory subset were split from CD4+ cells. This clone was observed a single time. It was about 190 ng DNA, about 30,000 T cell genomes, that sorted-subset replicate PCRs used. Sequencing used immunoSEQ multiplex PCR; TCRdb keeps in-frame clones, though not all of them. The table lists 1.5 million to 1.9 million clones, 98% of them singletons. This sequence originates from a man under 40 in good health. Sequencing was done on a sample of naive CD4+ T cells sorted from blood. The subset here: CD45RA+ positively selected. This chain joins TRBV5-1 and TRBJ2-3, with 11 bases that match TRBD2. Here the CDR3 reads CASSRTATSGRVPDTQYF. The CDR3 DNA is TGCGCCAGCAGCCGGACGGCCACTAGCGGGAGAGTTCCAGATACGCAGTATTTT. Based on the CDR3 plus reference TRBV5-1 and TRBJ2-3, the full variable domain is KAGVTQTPRYLIKTRGQQVTLSCSPISGHRSVSWYQQTPGQGLQFLFEYFSETQRNKGNFPGRFSGRQFSNSRSEMNVSTLELGDSALYLCASSRTATSGRVPDTQYFGPGTRLTVL.